The 18 T cell receptor beta chains in this list originate from one sample, sequenced in a study of CD4 T cells in relation to SARS-CoV-2 and coronaviruses. What these receptors recognize is not known. Before the COVID-19 pandemic, during about 2011-2019, CD4+ T cells were taken from unexposed donors. The cells were cultured for about 10 days before CD4+ T cells were isolated. Sequencing was performed with immunoSEQ multiplex PCR; in TCRdb, only in-frame clones are kept and a portion is missing. The sample shows some 20,000 clones, around 80% of them seen only once. The sample comprised CD4+ T cells from PBMCs, cultured in vitro. These receptors came from a human donor in good health.

V and J are TRBV7-9 and TRBJ2-3, with D perhaps assigned TRBD1 or TRBD2 (5 bases each). CDR1 and CDR2 from the germline V gene are SEHNR and FQNEAQ (reference sequence). This CDR3 has 15 residues. Between the trimmed V and J ends, which lost 4 bases and 1 base, there was a span of 12 bases. CDR3 in amino acids: CASSWGWSGTDTQYF. In nucleotides, the CDR3 is TGTGCCAGCAGCTGGGGGTGGAGTGGCACAGATACGCAGTATTTT.

This clone came up once. The chain couples TRBV29-1 to TRBJ2-5; no clear D. The CDR3 covers 13 residues. The V end was cut by 7 bases, the J end by 0 bases, with 12 bases between. Per germline, CDR1 SQVTM and CDR2 ANQGSEA. In DNA form, the CDR3 reads TGCAGCGCCCACGAGCGATACCAAGAGACCCAGTACTTC. Translated, it gives CSAHERYQETQYF.

The V gene is TRBV9, the J gene TRBJ2-7; TRBD2 matches 10 bases. Trimming at V came to 3 bases and at J to 4 bases, leaving 4 bases not matched to a gene. Germline V gives CDR1 SGDLS, CDR2 YYNGEE. This CDR3 region has 14 residues. The CDR3 nucleotides are TGTGCCAGCAGCGCGCAGCGGGAGGGGTACGAGCAGTACTTC. This sequence encodes CASSAQREGYEQYF.

V usage is TRBV29-1 and J usage is TRBJ1-1; D is unclear. The CDR3 extends over 11 amino acids. The V gene lost 3 bases and the J gene lost 5 bases, with 7 bases spanning the gap. Germline values: CDR1 SQVTM, CDR2 ANQGSEA. The CDR3 region has the DNA TGCAGCGTTGATGGGAGGACTGAAGCTTTCTTT. Protein product: CSVDGRTEAFF.

The chain has TRBV30 and TRBJ2-5; D might be TRBD1 or TRBD2, each matching 5 bases. V was pared by 2 bases and J by 7 bases, with 14 bases between. CDR3 length: 13 residues. CDR1 is GTSNPN, CDR2 SVGIG, per germline (reference sequence). The CDR3 DNA reads TGTGCCTGGAGTAAGGACATCCGGGGGACCCAGTACTTC. Its protein product is CAWSKDIRGTQYF.

This sequence joins TRBV10-1 and TRBJ2-3; no definite D call. Trimming shortened V by 4 bases and J by 2 bases, and 13 bases separated the two germline ends. The germline CDR1 and CDR2 sequences are WNHNN and SYGVQD (reference sequence). This CDR3 is built from 15 residues. The CDR3 is CASSGLSLDTDTQYF. In nucleotides, the CDR3 is TGCGCCAGCAGTGGCTTAAGTCTCGACACAGATACGCAGTATTTT.

This clone came up once. The rearrangement uses TRBV25-1 and TRBJ2-2; D may correspond to TRBD1 or TRBD2 (5 bases each). This CDR3 region has 16 residues. Germline CDR1 reads MGHDK; CDR2 reads SYGVNS. Trimming removed 2 bases from V and 4 bases from J, with 14 bases in between. CDR3 loop: CASSERDRPTTGELFF. CDR3 DNA: TGTGCCAGCAGTGAACGGGACCGGCCGACCACCGGGGAGCTGTTTTTT.

This chain connects TRBV7-8 to TRBJ1-2; TRBD1 might be the D (6 bases). The CDR3 length is 13 residues. V was clipped by 5 bases and J by 3 bases, with 10 bases between them. In germline, CDR1 is SGHVS, CDR2 FQNEAQ. CDR3 amino acids: CASSGRTDYGYTF. The CDR3 nucleotides are TGTGCCAGCAGCGGACGGACAGACTATGGCTACACCTTC.

J is TRBJ2-7 and V is TRBV29-1; perhaps D is TRBD1 or TRBD2 (7 bases each). This CDR3 region has 15 residues. The V gene lost 4 bases and the J gene lost 6 bases, with 22 bases spanning the gap. Germline assignment: CDR1 SQVTM and CDR2 ANQGSEA. The DNA of the CDR3 is TGCAGCGTTGGAGCCGGCAGGGGGGGGCCCGGCGAGCAGTACTTC. Translation: CSVGAGRGGPGEQYF.

This clone was detected a few times. The chain employs TRBV28 and TRBJ2-1; D not certain. CDR1 is MDHEN and CDR2 is SYDVKM in the germline V gene. The V gene lost 2 bases and the J gene lost 2 bases, with 7 bases spanning the gap. CDR3 length equals 14 residues. The CDR3 DNA is TGTGCCAGCAGTTTAACGGGTGCCTACAATGAGCAGTTCTTC. Its protein is CASSLTGAYNEQFF.

The J gene is TRBJ2-1, the V gene TRBV5-5; 15 bases are a match to TRBD2. The trim removed 4 bases at V and 1 base at J, leaving 6 bases unmatched. CDR3 length equals 18 residues. Per the germline V gene, CDR1 is SGHKS and CDR2 is YYEKEE (reference sequence). As DNA, the CDR3 is TGTGCCAGCAGCCCCGGGACTAGCGGGAGGAGGTCCTACAATGAGCAGTTCTTC. The encoded protein is CASSPGTSGRRSYNEQFF.

This clone came up once. The CDR3 coding sequence is TGTGCCAGCAGCCCCATCAGCCGGGGGGAGACCCAGTACTTC. Translated: CASSPISRGETQYF. The chain carries TRBV6-5 and TRBJ2-5, with a tentative D call TRBD2 (6 bases). In germline, CDR1 is MNHEY, CDR2 SVGAGI. V lost 6 bases, J lost 5 bases, and 16 bases lay in between. The CDR3 sequence is 14 residues long.

The rearrangement links TRBV6-1 to TRBJ2-3, with 12 bases fitting TRBD2. The CDR3 loop spans 19 amino acids. Germline V gene sequence: CDR1 MNHNS, CDR2 SASEGT. With 3 bases clipped from V and 6 bases from J, the junction kept 16 bases outside the gene matches. This chain's CDR3 is CASSEISGLAGTRRDTQYF. The CDR3 region has the DNA TGTGCCAGCAGTGAGATTTCCGGACTAGCGGGAACCCGCCGGGATACGCAGTATTTT.

Only a few counts were recorded for this clone. The chain uses TRBV9 and TRBJ2-1, with D perhaps TRBD1 or TRBD2 (6 bases each). The CDR3 consists of 16 residues. CDR1 and CDR2 from the germline V gene are SGDLS and YYNGEE. V lost 3 bases and J lost 4, with 17 bases in between. CDR3 amino acids: CASSERAGQLYNEQFF. DNA of the CDR3: TGTGCCAGCAGCGAGAGGGCGGGACAACTATACAATGAGCAGTTCTTC.

The chain carries TRBV11-1 and TRBJ2-2; 9 bases align to TRBD2. Germline trimming cut 4 bases from V and 8 bases from J; bases unmatched to any gene: 11. CDR3 size: 16 residues. Germline V gene data show CDR1 as SGHAT and CDR2 as FQDESV (reference sequence). The CDR3 is CASSSLSGSYLGELFF. CDR3 bases: TGTGCCAGCAGCTCCCTTAGCGGGAGTTACTTAGGGGAGCTGTTTTTT.

This clone was picked up a small number of times. The chain recombines TRBV3-1 (or the pseudogene TRBV3-2) with TRBJ2-3; 9 bases match TRBD2. Germline V gene data show CDR1 as LGHDT and CDR2 as YNNKEL (reference sequence). The CDR3 consists of 16 residues. Trimming took 3 bases from V and 0 from J; bases not matched to a gene: 4. The CDR3 sequence is CASSHSSGTSTDTQYF. As DNA, the CDR3 is TGTGCCAGCAGCCATTCTAGCGGGACTAGCACAGATACGCAGTATTTT.

V and J are TRBV7-9 and TRBJ1-1; TRBD1 agrees at 7 bases. The CDR3 totals 14 residues. CDR1 and CDR2 from the germline V gene are SEHNR and FQNEAQ (reference sequence). Trimming took 1 base from V and 5 from J; bases not matched to a gene: 4. CDR3 coding DNA: TGTGCCAGCAGCTTAGACAGGGGTTGGACTGAAGCTTTCTTT. As protein: CASSLDRGWTEAFF.

The V gene is TRBV3-1 (or the pseudogene TRBV3-2), the J gene TRBJ1-2, with 8 bases fitting TRBD1. With 0 bases clipped from V and 4 bases from J, the junction kept 4 bases outside the gene matches. The CDR3 totals 15 residues. Germline values: CDR1 LGHDT, CDR2 YNNKEL (reference sequence). The CDR3 DNA follows: TGTGCCAGCAGCCAAGATTTACAGGGGGTCTATGGCTACACCTTC. It codes for CASSQDLQGVYGYTF.